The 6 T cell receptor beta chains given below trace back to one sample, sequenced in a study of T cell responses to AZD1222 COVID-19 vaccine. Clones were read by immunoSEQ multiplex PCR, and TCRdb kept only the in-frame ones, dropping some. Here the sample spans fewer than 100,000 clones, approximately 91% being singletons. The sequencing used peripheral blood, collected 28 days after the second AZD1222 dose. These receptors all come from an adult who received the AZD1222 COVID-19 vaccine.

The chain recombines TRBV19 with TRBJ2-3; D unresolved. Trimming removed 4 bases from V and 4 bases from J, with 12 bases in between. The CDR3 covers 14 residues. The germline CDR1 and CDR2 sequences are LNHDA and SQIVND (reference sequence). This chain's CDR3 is CASSTGPGSDTQYF. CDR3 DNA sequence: TGTGCCAGTAGTACCGGGCCCGGTTCAGATACGCAGTATTTT. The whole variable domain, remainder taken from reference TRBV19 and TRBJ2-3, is DGGITQSPKYLFRKEGQNVTLSCEQNLNHDAMYWYRQDPGQGLRLIYYSQIVNDFQKGDIAEGYSVSREKKESFPLTVTSAQKNPTAFYLCASSTGPGSDTQYFGPGTRLTVL.

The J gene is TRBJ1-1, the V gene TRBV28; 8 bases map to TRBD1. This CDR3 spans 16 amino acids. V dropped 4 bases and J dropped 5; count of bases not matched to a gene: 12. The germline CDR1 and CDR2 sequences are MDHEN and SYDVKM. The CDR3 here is CASSSDRDVKGTEAFF. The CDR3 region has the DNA TGTGCCAGCAGTTCGGACAGGGACGTGAAGGGGACTGAAGCTTTCTTT.

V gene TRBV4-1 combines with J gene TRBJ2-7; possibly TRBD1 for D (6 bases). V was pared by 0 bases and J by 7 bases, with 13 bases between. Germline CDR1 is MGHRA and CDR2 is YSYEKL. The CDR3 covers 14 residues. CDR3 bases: TGCGCCAGCAGCCAAGAACAGGGAACCTGGGAGCAGTACTTC. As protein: CASSQEQGTWEQYF.

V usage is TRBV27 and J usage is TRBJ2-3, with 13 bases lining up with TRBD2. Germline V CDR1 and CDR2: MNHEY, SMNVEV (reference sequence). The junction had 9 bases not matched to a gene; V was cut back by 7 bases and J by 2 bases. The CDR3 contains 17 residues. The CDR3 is CASTTSGRAFFTDTQYF. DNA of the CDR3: TGTGCCAGCACTACTAGCGGGAGGGCCTTTTTCACAGATACGCAGTATTTT.

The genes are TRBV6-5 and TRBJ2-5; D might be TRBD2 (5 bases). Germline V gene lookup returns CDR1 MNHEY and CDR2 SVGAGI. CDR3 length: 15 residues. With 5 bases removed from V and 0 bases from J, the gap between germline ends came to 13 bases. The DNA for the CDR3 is TGTGCCAGCAGTCCAGACTACCTGTACCAAGAGACCCAGTACTTC. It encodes CASSPDYLYQETQYF.

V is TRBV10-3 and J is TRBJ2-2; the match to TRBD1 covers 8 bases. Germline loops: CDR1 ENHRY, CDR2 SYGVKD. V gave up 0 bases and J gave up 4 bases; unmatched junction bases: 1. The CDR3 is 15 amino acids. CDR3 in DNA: TGTGCCATCAGTGAGTCTGGACAGGGCACCGGGGAGCTGTTTTTT. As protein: CAISESGQGTGELFF.